These 16 T cell receptor beta chains were sequenced from one sample in a study of blood T cell repertoires in COVID-19. Profiled with immunoSEQ multiplex PCR; TCRdb holds only in-frame clones, not every one. Seen here are under 70,000 clones, about 91% observed once, and the top ten hold around 6%. Input material: peripheral blood. These receptors were taken from a woman between 65 and 79 years old with acute or convalescent COVID-19.

The V call is TRBV11-2, the J call TRBJ1-2, with 8 bases aligning to TRBD1. There are 15 residues in the CDR3. The germline CDR1 and CDR2 sequences are SGHAT and FQNNGV. Trimming removed 4 bases from V and 3 bases from J; junction bases left unmatched: 7. CDR3 nucleotide sequence: TGTGCCAGCAGCTATACAGGGGGGTACGACTATGGCTACACCTTC. It translates to CASSYTGGYDYGYTF.

This sequence joins TRBV28 and TRBJ1-2; no clear D gene. Germline loops: CDR1 MDHEN, CDR2 SYDVKM. The CDR3 consists of 13 residues. The V gene lost 5 bases and the J gene lost 0 bases, with 7 bases spanning the gap. The CDR3 sequence is CASSPPPNYGYTF. CDR3 DNA sequence: TGTGCCAGCAGTCCCCCTCCTAACTATGGCTACACCTTC.

The genes are TRBV2 and TRBJ2-2; D ambiguous. Trimming shortened V by 7 bases and J by 1 base, and 10 bases separated the two germline ends. The CDR3 length is 14 residues. Looked up from germline, CDR1 is SNHLY and CDR2 is FYNNEI. The CDR3 loop is CASTLEQNTGELFF. In DNA form, the CDR3 reads TGTGCCAGCACCCTAGAGCAGAACACCGGGGAGCTGTTTTTT.

CDR3 nucleotide sequence: TGTGCCAGCAGTGTGGACAGTTATGAAAAACTGTTTTTT. It encodes CASSVDSYEKLFF. The rearrangement uses TRBV25-1 and TRBJ1-4; D perhaps matches TRBD1 (6 bases). Trimming removed 4 bases from V and 6 bases from J, with 9 bases in between. Per germline, CDR1 MGHDK and CDR2 SYGVNS. This CDR3 contains 13 residues.

This clone was seen once. The chain combines TRBV4-3 with TRBJ2-7; 7 nucleotides match TRBD2. CDR1 is LGHNA, CDR2 YSLEER, per germline. Trimming removed 0 bases from V and 3 bases from J; junction bases left unmatched: 2. The CDR3 extends over 14 amino acids. CDR3 sequence reads: CASSQERGFYEQYF. The CDR3 coding sequence is TGCGCCAGCAGCCAAGAGCGGGGGTTCTACGAGCAGTACTTC.

The gene calls are TRBV2 and TRBJ2-7; TRBD2 might be the D (6 bases). The CDR3 is made up of 14 amino acids. Trimming took off 4 bases at V and 6 bases at J, with 16 bases between the two ends. CDR1 and CDR2 (germline): SNHLY, FYNNEI. CDR3 in amino acids: CASSVDFKGGEQYF. CDR3 coding DNA: TGTGCCAGCAGTGTAGATTTCAAGGGAGGCGAGCAGTACTTC.

The chain uses TRBV10-3 and TRBJ2-3; TRBD2 matches at 14 bases. V lost 11 bases and J lost 8; bases outside the gene matches: 12. CDR1 and CDR2 (germline): ENHRY, SYGVKD. This CDR3 region has 15 residues. The CDR3, as DNA: TGTGCCGCCGACGGACTAGCGGGAGGTTGGGGTACGCAGTATTTT. Translating gives CAADGLAGGWGTQYF.

The chain recombines TRBV7-2 with TRBJ2-7, with 8 positions matching TRBD2. J was trimmed by 4 bases and V by 5 bases; bases with no gene match: 10. Germline lookup yields CDR1 SGHTA and CDR2 FQGNSA. The CDR3 totals 15 residues. CDR3 sequence reads: CASSAAGTRGYEQYF. CDR3 sequence (DNA): TGTGCCAGCAGCGCCGCCGGGACTAGAGGTTACGAGCAGTACTTC.

This clone was picked up a small number of times. V usage is TRBV9 and J usage is TRBJ2-3; D is possibly TRBD2 (5 bases). The germline gives CDR1 SGDLS, CDR2 YYNGEE. The V and J ends lost 3 bases and 4 bases respectively, with 9 bases between them. There are 13 residues in the CDR3. CDR3 sequence: CASSAAGSDTQYF. The CDR3 DNA reads as TGTGCCAGCAGCGCTGCGGGTTCAGATACGCAGTATTTT.

The chain joins TRBV7-9 to TRBJ2-4, with 7 bases that match TRBD2. The germline CDR1 and CDR2 sequences are SEHNR and FQNEAQ (reference sequence). V lost 4 bases to trimming and J lost 8 bases; unmatched junction nucleotides: 5. The CDR3 extends over 13 amino acids. The CDR3 bases are TGTGCCAGCAGCTCCCTAGCGGTTGACATTCAGTACTTC. Protein: CASSSLAVDIQYF.

V is TRBV19 and J is TRBJ2-7; 8 positions match TRBD1. Trimming took 5 bases from V and 1 from J; bases not matched to a gene: 7. CDR1 LNHDA and CDR2 SQIVND come from the germline V gene (reference sequence). The CDR3 loop spans 15 amino acids. DNA for the CDR3: TGTGCCAGTAGTCCAGGACAGGGATCTTCCTACGAGCAGTACTTC. It encodes CASSPGQGSSYEQYF.

This clone was picked up one time. Here the CDR3 DNA reads TGTGCCATCAGTGATCGGAGGAGCGGAGTTTATTACAATGAGCAGTTCTTC. Its protein is CAISDRRSGVYYNEQFF. The chain has TRBV10-3 and TRBJ2-1, with D maybe TRBD2 (5 bases). Trimming took 3 bases from V and 4 from J, leaving 19 bases between them. This CDR3 has 17 amino acids. Germline V gives CDR1 ENHRY, CDR2 SYGVKD.

CDR3: CASSWDNYSNQPQHF. The CDR3 region has the DNA TGTGCCAGCAGCTGGGACAACTATAGCAATCAGCCCCAGCATTTT. The rearrangement uses TRBV11-2 and TRBJ1-5, with D possibly TRBD1 on 6 matching bases. CDR3 length: 15 residues. Germline CDR1 reads SGHAT; CDR2 reads FQNNGV. Trimming cost V 4 bases and J 0 bases, with 10 bases left between them.

The chain is built from TRBV28 and TRBJ1-4; TRBD1 might be the D (5 bases). From germline, CDR1 is MDHEN and CDR2 SYDVKM. This CDR3 has 14 amino acids. Trimming took off 6 bases at V and 5 bases at J, with 13 bases between the two ends. This CDR3 is CASSGGLGNEKLFF. The CDR3 coding sequence is TGTGCCAGCAGCGGGGGGTTGGGAAATGAAAAACTGTTTTTT.

The chain combines TRBV4-2 with TRBJ2-1; weak D call: TRBD2 (5 bases). Germline V gene lookup returns CDR1 LGHNA and CDR2 YNFKEQ. There are 15 residues in the CDR3. V was trimmed by 0 bases and J by 6 bases, leaving 12 bases between them. Written as DNA, the CDR3 is TGTGCCAGCAGCCAAGAACTTTTAGCGCCCAATGAGCAGTTCTTC. This encodes CASSQELLAPNEQFF.

The rearrangement uses TRBV10-3 and TRBJ2-1; TRBD2 agrees at 11 bases. CDR1 is ENHRY and CDR2 is SYGVKD in the germline V gene. With V trimmed by 6 bases and J by 0 bases, 4 bases remained unmatched. The CDR3 has 16 amino acids. DNA of the CDR3: TGTGCCATCAGCAGACTAGCGGGGAGCTCCTACAATGAGCAGTTCTTC. This codes for CAISRLAGSSYNEQFF.